This T cell receptor beta chain was profiled in a study of T cells in Graves' hyperthyroidism and ophthalmopathy. Study at large: Peripheral blood sampling occurred at initial diagnosis, before any treatment.

Study observations and caveats: Median prediction lead before ophthalmopathy onset was 6.5 months with the model.

The diagnoses drew upon clinical symptoms, serum thyroxine and TRAb, thyroid ultrasound and orbital computed tomography. At least ten counts were recorded for this clonotype. The antigen is not known. Germline V gene lookup returns CDR1 WSHSY and CDR2 SAAADI. This CDR3 has 15 amino acids. The ends were cut back, 4 bases at V and 0 bases at J, with 9 bases in the middle. It was RNA transcripts that yielded the amplified TCR beta CDR3 regions. When the TCR CDR3 underwent first-round RT-PCR, the HTBI primer set was used. One entry per CDR3 protein results from TCRdb running MiXCR on the multiplex PCR reads. The sample consists of under 450,000 distinct CDR3 sequences, about 17% of them appearing once.

The TCR originated in a woman between 25 and 40 years old with Graves' hyperthyroidism that later progressed to Graves' ophthalmopathy. Sequencing input: blood. The chain employs TRBV10-2 and TRBJ2-2; possible D gene TRBD1, 6 bases. The CDR3 here is CASSAGVTNTGELFF. The CDR3 DNA is TGCGCCAGCAGTGCAGGGGTGACGAACACCGGGGAGCTGTTTTTT.